This T cell receptor (beta chain) was sequenced during a study of metastatic and nonmetastatic thyroid tumors. Looking at the study overall: Repertoire data that came from the blood and tumor or nodule tissue of malignant and benign thyroid patients were compared.

This clone was seen a few times. Its specificity is not known. Overall study findings and caveats: Malignant thyroid tumors reportedly had TCR beta diversity that was significantly higher than in benign nodules, in blood and tumor.

V dropped 1 base and J dropped 4 bases, with 5 bases sitting between them. The CDR3 is 13 residues long. Looked up from germline, CDR1 is LNHDA and CDR2 is SQIVND (reference sequence). Until they underwent thyroid surgery, no patient had received any treatment. MiXCR reprocessed the PCR reads for TCRdb. The sample holds about 24,000 clones; 20% to 30% are singletons and the top ten take 12%. Sequencing was done on a sample of tumor tissue. The chain joins TRBV19 to TRBJ1-5; D is uncertain. The TCR was taken from a male donor with papillary thyroid cancer or a benign thyroid nodule (not recorded which). Some clones in this sample may be carry-over from other donors' samples. The CDR3 protein is CASSIGTNQPQHF. The CDR3 DNA reads as TGTGCCAGTAGTATAGGGACTAATCAGCCCCAGCATTTT.